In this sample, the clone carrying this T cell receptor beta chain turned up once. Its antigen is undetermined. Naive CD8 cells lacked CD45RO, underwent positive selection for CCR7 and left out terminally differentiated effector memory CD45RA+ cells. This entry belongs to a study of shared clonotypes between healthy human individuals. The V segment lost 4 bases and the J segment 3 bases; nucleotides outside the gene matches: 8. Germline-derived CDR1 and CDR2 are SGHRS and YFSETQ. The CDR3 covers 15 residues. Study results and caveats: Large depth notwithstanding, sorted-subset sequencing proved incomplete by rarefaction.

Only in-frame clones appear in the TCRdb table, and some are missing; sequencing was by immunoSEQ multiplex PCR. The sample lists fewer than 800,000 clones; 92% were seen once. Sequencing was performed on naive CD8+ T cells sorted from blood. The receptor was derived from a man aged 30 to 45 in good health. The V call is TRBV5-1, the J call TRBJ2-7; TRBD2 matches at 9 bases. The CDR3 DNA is TGCGCCAGCAGCCCCAGACTAGCGGTTAACTACGAGCAGTACTTC. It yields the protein CASSPRLAVNYEQYF.